This T cell receptor beta chain was captured in a study of OX40 agonist ivuxolimab in advanced cancers. This table comes from immunoSEQ multiplex PCR, and its TCRdb copy is limited to in-frame clones, with some not included. The sample yields roughly 15,000 clones, roughly four fifths seen once. Germline V CDR1 and CDR2: SGHTA, FQGNSA. The CDR3 extends over 15 amino acids. V dropped 5 bases and J dropped 2; count of bases not matched to a gene: 4. The sequenced sample was CD4+ or CD8+ T cells sorted from blood, obtained in a trial of the OX40 agonist ivuxolimab. This TCR was sampled from an adult with an advanced solid tumor such as melanoma, head and neck, liver or kidney cancer. The chain has TRBV7-2 and TRBJ1-5; 9 bases map to TRBD1. The CDR3 DNA sequence: TGTGCCAGCAGCCGACGGACAGGGGGCAATCAGCCCCAGCATTTT. It encodes CASSRRTGGNQPQHF.